These 26 T cell receptor beta chains originate from one sample sequenced in a study of control samples from healthy donors and cancer patients (TCRdb year 2020). Library preparation used the immunoSEQ multiplex PCR assay. Entries here come from immuneACCESS through TCRdb and include only in-frame sequences with V and J called. Some clones fail to appear in such tables; in the studies checked, an unresolved V gene covers under half of the shortfall, and the cause of the remainder is unknown. The sample records about 97,000 clones, just over 90% of which are singletons. The biggest ten clones account for about 2.5% of the sample. The sequenced sample was blood. These receptors were collected from a woman under 30 in good health.

This clone was seen many times. The chain employs TRBV2 and TRBJ1-5; tentatively, D is TRBD1 (6 bases). The CDR3 is 18 residues long. V was clipped by 4 bases and J by 0 bases, with 19 bases between them. Germline V gives CDR1 SNHLY, CDR2 FYNNEI. For the CDR3, the DNA is TGTGCCAGCAGTGTCTTTCGACGACAGGCTTCTAGCAATCAGCCCCAGCATTTT. Translated: CASSVFRRQASSNQPQHF.

The CDR3 nucleotides read TGTGCCATCAGTGAAGCAGACAGGGGCCAGGGTGGCTACACCTTC. Amino acids: CAISEADRGQGGYTF. The chain employs TRBV10-3 and TRBJ1-2; 8 nucleotides match TRBD1. In germline, CDR1 is ENHRY, CDR2 SYGVKD. Trimming cost V 3 bases and J 7 bases; bases outside gene matches: 10. CDR3 length: 15 residues.

V and J are TRBV9 and TRBJ2-3; D is perhaps TRBD2 (6 bases). The CDR3 totals 16 residues. Deletions cut 0 bases from V and 2 bases from J, with 13 bases between. The germline V gene has CDR1 SGDLS and CDR2 YYNGEE. CDR3 in amino acids: CASSVAMGGATDTQYF. CDR3 in DNA: TGTGCCAGCAGCGTAGCTATGGGCGGGGCCACAGATACGCAGTATTTT.

The rearrangement joins TRBV18 to TRBJ2-2, with D uncertain. V was cut by 0 bases and J by 5 bases, with 7 bases left in between. The CDR3 is made up of 14 amino acids. From germline, CDR1 is KGHSH and CDR2 LQKENI. The CDR3 protein is CASSPPWGTGELFF. Here the CDR3 DNA reads TGTGCCAGCTCACCACCGTGGGGTACCGGGGAGCTGTTTTTT.

This chain links TRBV15 with TRBJ2-5, with a possible D match to TRBD1 (6 bases). The V and J ends lost 2 bases and 4 bases respectively, with 17 bases between them. CDR1 and CDR2 (germline): LNHNV, YYDKDF (reference sequence). CDR3 length: 16 amino acids. The CDR3 nucleotides are TGTGCCACCAGCAGACCCTCAGGGGATCAGGGAGAGACCCAGTACTTC. As protein: CATSRPSGDQGETQYF.

V and J are TRBV7-8 and TRBJ2-1; the D call may be TRBD1 or TRBD2 (5 bases each). CDR1 is SGHVS and CDR2 is FQNEAQ in the germline V gene. The CDR3 runs 16 residues. Trimming cost V 5 bases and J 8 bases, with 22 bases left between them. The CDR3 sequence: CASSPSGTIYRDEQFF. CDR3 DNA: TGTGCCAGCAGCCCGTCCGGGACCATTTACCGCGATGAGCAGTTCTTC.

The V and J genes are TRBV6-5 and TRBJ2-3; no firm D call. CDR3 length: 15 amino acids. CDR1 and CDR2 (germline): MNHEY, SVGAGI. V lost 5 bases and J 0 bases, leaving 12 bases between the germline ends. In DNA form, the CDR3 reads TGTGCCAGCAGTACCTCGATCGGGAGCACAGATACGCAGTATTTT. It translates to CASSTSIGSTDTQYF.

This chain uses TRBV28 with TRBJ2-2; D is uncertain. Germline-derived CDR1 and CDR2 are MDHEN and SYDVKM. The CDR3 contains 10 residues. Trimming shortened V by 5 bases and J by 5 bases, and 0 bases separated the two germline ends. The CDR3 region is CASSTGELFF. The CDR3 DNA follows: TGTGCCAGCAGTACCGGGGAGCTGTTTTTT.

CDR3 DNA: TGTGCCAGCAGCCTGACCGGGACGGCCAGCGAGCAGTTCTTC. Translation gives CASSLTGTASEQFF. The chain links TRBV7-3 to TRBJ2-1; D tentatively reads TRBD1 or TRBD2 (5 bases each). V dropped 5 bases and J dropped 10 bases, with 18 bases sitting between them. CDR1 and CDR2 from the germline V gene are SGHTA and FQGTGA. The CDR3 length is 14 residues.

The rearrangement uses TRBV10-3 and TRBJ1-3; no clear D. This CDR3 region has 16 residues. V was pared by 4 bases and J by 0 bases, with 13 bases between. Looked up from germline, CDR1 is ENHRY and CDR2 is SYGVKD. CDR3 DNA: TGTGCCATCAGTGTTCTGTCACCTAGCTCTGGAAACACCATATATTTT. Protein: CAISVLSPSSGNTIYF.

The rearrangement joins TRBV28 to TRBJ1-6; D remains ambiguous. Per the germline V gene, CDR1 is MDHEN and CDR2 is SYDVKM. The germline V and J ends were trimmed by 2 bases and 8 bases, with 10 bases remaining between them. CDR3 size: 14 residues. CDR3 nucleotide sequence: TGTGCCAGCAGTTTACTAGGGAGAGATTCACCCCTCCACTTT. Protein sequence: CASSLLGRDSPLHF.

This clone appeared a single time. This chain connects TRBV2 to TRBJ2-1; no reliable D call. Germline V gene data show CDR1 as SNHLY and CDR2 as FYNNEI. V shed 0 bases and J shed 7 bases, with 7 bases lying between them. This CDR3 comprises 13 residues. The CDR3 protein is CASSEAGENEQFF. The CDR3 nucleotides read TGTGCCAGCAGTGAAGCGGGCGAAAATGAGCAGTTCTTC.

This chain joins TRBV27 and TRBJ1-2; 7 positions match TRBD1. The CDR3 has 13 residues. Germline assignment: CDR1 MNHEY and CDR2 SMNVEV (reference sequence). Germline trimming cut 7 bases from V and 7 bases from J; bases unmatched to any gene: 9. The DNA for the CDR3 is TGTGCCAGCACCAAGACAGGGATGTCTGGCTACACCTTC. This encodes CASTKTGMSGYTF.

This chain uses TRBV6-2 or TRBV6-3 with TRBJ1-1, with 8 bases that match TRBD1. The CDR3 totals 14 residues. The germline gives CDR1 MNHEY, CDR2 SVGEGT. With V trimmed by 4 bases and J by 3 bases, 4 bases remained unmatched. CDR3 sequence (DNA): TGTGCCAGCAGTTTCTCAGGGGGCGACACTGAAGCTTTCTTT. The encoded protein is CASSFSGGDTEAFF.

In nucleotides, the CDR3 is TGTGCCAGCACGGGACAGATGTTAGATGGCTACACCTTC. This translates into CASTGQMLDGYTF. V and J are TRBV12-3 or TRBV12-4 and TRBJ1-2; 7 bases map to TRBD1. Trimming took 7 bases from V and 6 from J; bases not matched to a gene: 8. CDR3 size: 13 residues.

The chain is built from TRBV7-9 and TRBJ1-4, with D perhaps TRBD1 (6 bases). Germline V gene lookup returns CDR1 SEHNR and CDR2 FQNEAQ (reference sequence). Trimming cost V 5 bases and J 8 bases, with 12 bases left between them. The length of the CDR3 is 13 residues. In DNA form, the CDR3 reads TGTGCCAGCAGCCTAAACAGGGTGGAAAAACTGTTTTTT. Its protein is CASSLNRVEKLFF.

The chain is built from TRBV9 and TRBJ2-3, with D possibly being TRBD1 (6 bases). Trimming cost V 3 bases and J 2 bases, with 10 bases left between them. Germline CDR1 SGDLS, CDR2 YYNGEE. The CDR3 contains 14 residues. This chain's CDR3 is CASSARDTTDTQYF. In DNA, the CDR3 is TGTGCCAGCAGCGCCCGGGACACCACAGATACGCAGTATTTT.

CDR3 DNA: TGCGCCAGCAGTGAGGGTGTGGGCAATCAGCCCCAGCATTTT. This encodes CASSEGVGNQPQHF. The chain carries TRBV10-2 and TRBJ1-5; D not resolved. V was cut by 2 bases and J by 2 bases, with 7 bases left in between. Germline lookup yields CDR1 WSHSY and CDR2 SAAADI. The CDR3 covers 14 residues.

The genes are TRBV7-2 and TRBJ2-3; unclear D gene. The CDR3 spans 15 residues. CDR1 is SGHTA, CDR2 FQGNSA, per germline. V was trimmed by 5 bases and J by 4 bases, leaving 16 bases between them. CDR3 residues: CASSAKWAGADTQYF. In DNA, the CDR3 is TGTGCCAGCAGCGCCAAGTGGGCAGGCGCAGATACGCAGTATTTT.

The chain recombines TRBV19 with TRBJ2-7; TRBD2 matches 7 bases. The germline V gene has CDR1 LNHDA and CDR2 SQIVND (reference sequence). With 6 bases clipped from V and 5 bases from J, the junction kept 13 bases outside the gene matches. The length of the CDR3 is 15 residues. CDR3 sequence (DNA): TGTGCCAGTAGCCCCACTTGGCGGGAGCTCGACGAGCAGTACTTC. Translating it yields CASSPTWRELDEQYF.

The chain couples TRBV20-1 to TRBJ1-1; TRBD1 matches at 8 bases. Germline loops: CDR1 DFQATT, CDR2 SNEGSKA (reference sequence). The CDR3 loop spans 11 amino acids. Here the CDR3 reads CRETGDFEAFF. In DNA form, the CDR3 reads TGCAGGGAGACAGGGGATTTTGAAGCTTTCTTT.

The V and J genes are TRBV18 and TRBJ1-2; the D gene is possibly TRBD1 (6 bases). Germline CDR1 and CDR2: KGHSH and LQKENI. The CDR3 has 13 residues. V shed 0 bases and J shed 8 bases, with 10 bases lying between them. CDR3 bases: TGTGCCAGCTCACCACCGGGGGCGCTGGGCTACACCTTC. Its protein product is CASSPPGALGYTF.

The gene calls are TRBV6-5 and TRBJ2-1, with TRBD1 identical over 7 bases. Losses at the gene ends were 4 bases for V and 3 bases for J; bases not matched to a gene: 0. CDR3 size: 13 residues. The germline gives CDR1 MNHEY, CDR2 SVGAGI. This CDR3 is CASSWDSYNEQFF. The CDR3 bases are TGTGCCAGCAGTTGGGACAGCTACAATGAGCAGTTCTTC.

Notes on this clone: Within the sample, other DNA sequences also encode this same CDR3. The chain combines TRBV11-2 with TRBJ2-7, with no clear D. The germline V gene has CDR1 SGHAT and CDR2 FQNNGV. The CDR3 is made up of 11 amino acids. V lost 2 bases and J 3 bases, leaving 2 bases between the germline ends. CDR3 region: CASSLLYEQYF. The DNA of the CDR3 is TGTGCCAGCAGCTTACTCTACGAGCAGTACTTC.

This chain joins TRBV10-1 and TRBJ2-7; 10 nucleotides match TRBD2. Germline loops: CDR1 WNHNN, CDR2 SYGVQD (reference sequence). V trimming: 9 bases; J trimming: 2 bases; junction bases outside the gene matches: 7. This CDR3 comprises 14 residues. The CDR3 DNA reads TGCGCCAGAGGACTAGCGGAGAACACCTACGAGCAGTACTTC. Protein sequence: CARGLAENTYEQYF.

The chain uses TRBV4-1 and TRBJ1-2, with D possibly matching TRBD1 (6 bases). The CDR3 spans 14 residues. Trimming removed 2 bases at V and 7 bases at J, with 14 bases between. Germline lookup yields CDR1 MGHRA and CDR2 YSYEKL. This CDR3 reads CASSQQTGFSGYTF. CDR3 in DNA: TGCGCCAGCAGCCAACAAACAGGGTTCTCTGGCTACACCTTC.